Below are 16 T cell receptor beta chains sequenced from a single sample in a study of blood T cell repertoires in COVID-19. The protocol was immunoSEQ multiplex PCR, while the TCRdb copy is restricted to in-frame clones and leaves out a portion. The sample holds about 50,000 clones, 89% seen once. Sample: peripheral blood. The receptors here all came from a woman over 75 with acute or convalescent COVID-19.

This clone was seen only once. The rearrangement links TRBV19 to TRBJ2-2; TRBD1 aligns across 8 bases. The CDR3 runs to 17 residues. Germline V gene data show CDR1 as LNHDA and CDR2 as SQIVND (reference sequence). V shed 5 bases and J 0 bases; nucleotides not matched to a gene: 8. The CDR3 DNA follows: TGTGCCAGTAGTGAGGGCGCAGGGGGCCCGAACACCGGGGAGCTGTTTTTT. This gives the protein CASSEGAGGPNTGELFF.

This rearrangement joins TRBV3-1 (or the pseudogene TRBV3-2) to TRBJ2-5; 9 nucleotides align to TRBD2. Trimming cost V 0 bases and J 5 bases; bases outside gene matches: 4. The CDR3 runs 15 residues. Looked up from germline, CDR1 is LGHDT and CDR2 is YNNKEL (reference sequence). CDR3 loop: CASSQERGGGETQYF. As DNA, the CDR3 is TGTGCCAGCAGCCAAGAGCGGGGGGGAGGTGAGACCCAGTACTTC.

This chain joins TRBV11-3 and TRBJ1-3; D is perhaps TRBD1 (5 bases). Germline CDR1 SGHNT, CDR2 YENEEA. V lost 1 base, J lost 4 bases, and 11 bases lay in between. The CDR3 covers 15 residues. The DNA for the CDR3 is TGTGCCAGCAGCTTAGGGGGCAGACTCGGAAACACCATATATTTT. This encodes CASSLGGRLGNTIYF.

This chain links TRBV27 with TRBJ1-1; tentatively, D is TRBD1 (5 bases). Germline assignment: CDR1 MNHEY and CDR2 SMNVEV (reference sequence). Between the trimmed V and J ends, which lost 7 bases and 9 bases, there was a span of 21 bases. The CDR3 contains 14 residues. The CDR3, as DNA: TGTGCCAGCACGCGGTCCGGGGGGGGTTTTAAAGCTTTCTTT. Translation gives CASTRSGGGFKAFF.

This clone came up once. CDR3 residues: CASTTTGVNYGYTF. The CDR3 nucleotides are TGTGCCAGCACTACGACAGGCGTTAACTATGGCTACACCTTC. The gene calls are TRBV6-5 and TRBJ1-2; possible D gene TRBD1, 6 bases. The germline V gene has CDR1 MNHEY and CDR2 SVGAGI. Trimming removed 7 bases at V and 1 base at J, with 13 bases between. The CDR3 contains 14 residues.

This clone was found once. The chain recombines TRBV6-5 with TRBJ1-4, with TRBD1 matching 11 bases. J was trimmed by 8 bases and V by 0 bases; bases with no gene match: 5. This CDR3 is 16 amino acids long. Per germline, CDR1 MNHEY and CDR2 SVGAGI. The CDR3, as DNA: TGTGCCAGCAGTTACTCCCTCGGGACAGGGGGGGAAAAACTGTTTTTT. Its protein is CASSYSLGTGGEKLFF.

The rearrangement joins TRBV6-1 to TRBJ1-2; 11 nucleotides line up with TRBD1. V trimming: 4 bases; J trimming: 3 bases; junction bases outside the gene matches: 7. The CDR3 consists of 16 residues. CDR1 is MNHNS and CDR2 is SASEGT in the germline V gene. The CDR3 region has the DNA TGTGCCAGCAGTGCTATCCTGGGACAGGGGGACTATGGCTACACCTTC. It is translated as CASSAILGQGDYGYTF.

The rearrangement uses TRBV25-1 and TRBJ1-6, with 7 bases that match TRBD1. J lost 8 bases, V lost 6 bases, and 4 bases had no gene match. The CDR3 consists of 13 residues. The germline CDR1 and CDR2 sequences are MGHDK and SYGVNS. DNA for the CDR3: TGTGCCAGCAGACAGGGGCAATATTCACCCCTCCACTTT. Protein: CASRQGQYSPLHF.

The genes are TRBV28 and TRBJ2-1; the match to TRBD2 covers 10 bases. Per the germline V gene, CDR1 is MDHEN and CDR2 is SYDVKM. CDR3 length: 16 residues. V shed 6 bases and J 2 bases; nucleotides not matched to a gene: 7. CDR3 sequence: CASSHSSGGPYNEQFF. The CDR3 DNA is TGTGCCAGCAGCCATTCTAGCGGGGGCCCCTACAATGAGCAGTTCTTC. Supplemented by reference TRBV28 and TRBJ2-1, the full variable domain reads DVKVTQSSRYLVKRTGEKVFLECVQDMDHENMFWYRQDPGLGLRLIYFSYDVKMKEKGDIPEGYSVSREKKERFSLILESASTNQTSMYLCASSHSSGGPYNEQFFGPGTRLTVL.

The V call is TRBV11-2, the J call TRBJ2-7; D remains unclear. V shed 2 bases and J shed 4 bases, with 9 bases lying between them. The CDR3 has 13 amino acids. CDR1 is SGHAT, CDR2 FQNNGV, per germline. CDR3 nucleotide sequence: TGTGCCAGCAGCTTAAATACTCTGTACGAGCAGTACGTC. It is translated as CASSLNTLYEQYV.

V gene TRBV5-8 combines with J gene TRBJ1-1; weak D call: TRBD1 (6 bases). Per germline, CDR1 SGHTS and CDR2 YDEGEE. This CDR3 comprises 14 residues. Between the trimmed V and J ends, which lost 6 bases and 3 bases, there was a span of 15 bases. The CDR3 DNA follows: TGTGCCAGCACCCCATTCGGGGGGCACACTGAAGCTTTCTTT. It is translated as CASTPFGGHTEAFF.

V usage is TRBV10-2 and J usage is TRBJ2-2; tentative D call: TRBD2 (5 bases). CDR1 and CDR2 (germline): WSHSY, SAAADI. V was shortened by 3 bases and J by 8 bases, with 13 bases between the two germline ends. CDR3 size: 14 residues. The CDR3 loop reads CASSEADHPGELFF. The CDR3 bases are TGCGCCAGCAGTGAAGCGGATCATCCTGGGGAGCTGTTTTTT.

The chain uses TRBV7-9 and TRBJ1-4; 10 nucleotides agree with TRBD1. CDR1 and CDR2 (germline): SEHNR, FQNEAQ (reference sequence). The ends lost 4 bases at V and 7 bases at J; junction bases unmatched: 6. There are 15 residues in the CDR3. The CDR3 loop is CASSSSGTGAEKLFF. CDR3 sequence (DNA): TGTGCCAGCAGCTCAAGCGGGACAGGGGCTGAAAAACTGTTTTTT.

The chain is built from TRBV5-1 and TRBJ1-1; 9 positions agree with TRBD1. The CDR3 length is 15 residues. Germline trimming cut 8 bases from V and 3 bases from J; bases unmatched to any gene: 11. Germline loops: CDR1 SGHRS, CDR2 YFSETQ. The CDR3 sequence: CASCTGGRVDTEAFF. The DNA for the CDR3 is TGCGCCAGTTGTACAGGGGGCAGGGTGGACACTGAAGCTTTCTTT.

This chain connects TRBV5-1 to TRBJ2-5, with 7 bases that match TRBD1. The CDR3 covers 14 residues. After removal of 5 bases from V and 0 bases from J, the junction contained 4 bases not matched to a gene. The germline V gene has CDR1 SGHRS and CDR2 YFSETQ. CDR3 protein: CASRTGRYQETQYF. In nucleotides, the CDR3 is TGCGCCAGCAGGACAGGGCGGTACCAAGAGACCCAGTACTTC.

The chain is built from TRBV5-1 and TRBJ2-7; D may be TRBD2 (6 bases). The CDR3 contains 15 residues. The V end lost 0 bases, the J end lost 3 bases, and 13 bases lay between the germline ends. Germline-derived CDR1 and CDR2 are SGHRS and YFSETQ. The chain's CDR3 is CASSLEAGLVYEQYF. CDR3 DNA sequence: TGCGCCAGCAGCTTGGAGGCGGGGTTGGTCTACGAGCAGTACTTC. The whole variable domain, remainder taken from reference TRBV5-1 and TRBJ2-7, is KAGVTQTPRYLIKTRGQQVTLSCSPISGHRSVSWYQQTPGQGLQFLFEYFSETQRNKGNFPGRFSGRQFSNSRSEMNVSTLELGDSALYLCASSLEAGLVYEQYFGPGTRLTVT.